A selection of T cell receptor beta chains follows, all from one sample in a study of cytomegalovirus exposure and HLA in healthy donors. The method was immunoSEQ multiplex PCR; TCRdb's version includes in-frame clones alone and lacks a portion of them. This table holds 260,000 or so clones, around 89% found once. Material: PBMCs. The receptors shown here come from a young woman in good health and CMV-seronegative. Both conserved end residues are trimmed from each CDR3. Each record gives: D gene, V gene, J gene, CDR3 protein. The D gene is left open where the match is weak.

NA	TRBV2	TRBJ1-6	ASSFESTGKSPLH
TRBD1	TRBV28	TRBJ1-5	ASSPTGQRISGNQPQH
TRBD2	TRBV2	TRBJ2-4	ASSGPPGQDSGVQY
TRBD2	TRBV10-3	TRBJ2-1	AISSGTSGRVEQF
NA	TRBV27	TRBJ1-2	ASAGEINYGYT
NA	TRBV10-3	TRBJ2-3	AISGGGAWDTQY
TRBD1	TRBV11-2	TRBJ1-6	ASSARRGQGTYNSPLH
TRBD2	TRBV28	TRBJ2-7	ASTSGSGRYEQY
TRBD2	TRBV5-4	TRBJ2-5	ASSRGTSGGGLTQY
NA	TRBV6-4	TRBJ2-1	ASSDSPQNEQF
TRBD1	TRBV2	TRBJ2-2	ASSEARTGGRGELF
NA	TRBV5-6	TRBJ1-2	ASSDVQRNYGYT
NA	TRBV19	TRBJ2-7	ASSPTGAYEQY
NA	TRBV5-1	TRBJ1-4	ASSGLGATNEKLF
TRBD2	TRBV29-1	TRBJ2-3	SVEASGSTDTQY
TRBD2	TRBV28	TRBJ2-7	ASSRGVYEQY
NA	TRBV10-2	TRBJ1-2	ASTEDEGISGT
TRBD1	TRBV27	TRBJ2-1	ASSLLDRADNEQF
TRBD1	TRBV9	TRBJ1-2	ASSVASQGAGGYT
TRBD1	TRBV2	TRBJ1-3	ASSSRDRSGNTIY
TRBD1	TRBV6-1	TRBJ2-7	ASSEGGTVQTPYEQY
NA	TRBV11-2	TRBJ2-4	ASSFTDSLAKNIQY
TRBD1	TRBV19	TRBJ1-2	ASTSMGQGVSGYT
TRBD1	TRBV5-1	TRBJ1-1	ASSLRGQGSTEAF
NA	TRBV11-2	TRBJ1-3	ASSSGSFSGNTIY
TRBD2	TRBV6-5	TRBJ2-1	ASRGLAGNEQF
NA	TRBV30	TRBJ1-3	AWSAGVNPNTIY
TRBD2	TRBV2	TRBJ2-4	ASSRSGTPSVSKNIQY